The 13 T cell receptor beta chains in this list originate from one sample, sequenced in a study of blood T cell repertoires in COVID-19. TCRdb's table, derived via immunoSEQ multiplex PCR, lists solely in-frame clones and lacks some. The table includes around 180,000 clones, approximately 74% detected once. The sample taken for sequencing was peripheral blood. The receptors originated from a woman older than 75 with acute or convalescent COVID-19.

The chain recombines TRBV6-5 with TRBJ2-7; D is perhaps TRBD1 (6 bases). Deletions cut 0 bases from V and 3 bases from J, with 12 bases between. CDR1 is MNHEY and CDR2 is SVGAGI in the germline V gene. This CDR3 has 15 residues. The CDR3 is CASSYSSRGYYEQYF. The DNA for the CDR3 is TGTGCCAGCAGTTACTCGAGCAGGGGCTACTACGAGCAGTACTTC.

The gene calls are TRBV6-2 or TRBV6-3 and TRBJ2-4; D is uncertain. With 2 bases removed from V and 3 bases from J, the gap between germline ends came to 14 bases. In germline, CDR1 is MNHEY, CDR2 SVGEGT. The CDR3 contains 16 residues. The CDR3 sequence is CASSYTKTWFKNIQYF. For the CDR3, the DNA is TGTGCCAGCAGTTACACGAAAACATGGTTCAAAAACATTCAGTACTTC.

This clone was seen repeatedly, ten times or more. This rearrangement joins TRBV3-1 (or the pseudogene TRBV3-2) to TRBJ2-1; 7 positions agree with TRBD1. This CDR3 is built from 14 residues. V dropped 2 bases and J dropped 8; count of bases not matched to a gene: 6. From germline, CDR1 is LGHDT and CDR2 YNNKEL (reference sequence). The CDR3 coding sequence is TGTGCCAGCAGCCAACAGGGGGAGAGAGATGAGCAGTTCTTC. It specifies CASSQQGERDEQFF.

CDR3 sequence reads: CASSELAGNDYGYTF. The DNA of the CDR3 is TGTGCCAGCAGTGAATTGGCGGGGAACGACTATGGCTACACCTTC. The chain links TRBV6-1 to TRBJ1-2; no clear D. The germline V gene has CDR1 MNHNS and CDR2 SASEGT. Trimming stripped 2 bases from V and 3 bases from J, with 13 bases between. The CDR3 runs 15 residues.

The gene calls are TRBV30 and TRBJ2-7, with 13 bases matching TRBD2. This CDR3 spans 14 amino acids. The germline V gene encodes CDR1 GTSNPN and CDR2 SVGIG (reference sequence). V lost 2 bases to trimming and J lost 7 bases; unmatched junction nucleotides: 5. The CDR3 loop reads CAWSRGTSGNEQYF. CDR3 sequence (DNA): TGTGCCTGGAGTCGCGGGACTAGCGGGAATGAGCAGTACTTC.

This clone has only one observation. The chain has TRBV27 and TRBJ2-5; D is possibly TRBD1 (6 bases). Germline assignment: CDR1 MNHEY and CDR2 SMNVEV (reference sequence). V was clipped by 6 bases and J by 5 bases, with 16 bases between them. This CDR3 region has 14 residues. In DNA form, the CDR3 reads TGTGCCAGCAGCCTCCAGGGGTTGGCGGAGACCCAGTACTTC. Protein product: CASSLQGLAETQYF.

V and J are TRBV18 and TRBJ2-7; the D gene is possibly TRBD2 (6 bases). V was cut by 3 bases and J by 5 bases, with 14 bases left in between. Germline V gene sequence: CDR1 KGHSH, CDR2 LQKENI. The CDR3 is 14 amino acids. In DNA form, the CDR3 reads TGTGCCAGCTCACCGCCTAGCGAACGAAACGAGCAGTACTTC. It codes for CASSPPSERNEQYF.

This rearrangement joins TRBV28 to TRBJ2-1; TRBD2 is a possible D gene (6 bases). Trimming shortened V by 5 bases and J by 8 bases, and 16 bases separated the two germline ends. The CDR3 runs 14 residues. Germline V gene lookup returns CDR1 MDHEN and CDR2 SYDVKM. CDR3 in DNA: TGTGCCAGCAGTCGGGGGTACGATATGGATGAGCAGTTCTTC. Its translation is CASSRGYDMDEQFF.

The rearrangement joins TRBV28 to TRBJ1-2, with D maybe TRBD1 (5 bases). This CDR3 region has 15 residues. V gave up 6 bases and J gave up 2 bases, with 16 bases separating them. Germline V gives CDR1 MDHEN, CDR2 SYDVKM. The CDR3 DNA is TGTGCCAGCAGCCCCGGGGGAGCCGAGAACTATGGCTACACCTTC. Translated, it gives CASSPGGAENYGYTF.

CDR3 coding DNA: TGTGCCAGCAGGTCACCGGGACAGGACAGCCGTGGCTACACCTTC. Translated, it gives CASRSPGQDSRGYTF. The rearrangement uses TRBV28 and TRBJ1-2, with 8 positions matching TRBD1. CDR1 is MDHEN, CDR2 SYDVKM, per germline. CDR3 size: 15 residues. V lost 6 bases and J lost 7; bases outside the gene matches: 13.

The chain employs TRBV10-3 and TRBJ1-2; perhaps TRBD1 as D (5 bases). The CDR3 sequence is 13 residues long. Trimming removed 10 bases from V and 4 bases from J, with 16 bases in between. The germline V gene encodes CDR1 ENHRY and CDR2 SYGVKD. In DNA form, the CDR3 reads TGTGCCACACGAACTACAGGCGGCTATGGCTACACCTTC. Protein sequence: CATRTTGGYGYTF.

V is TRBV10-3 and J is TRBJ1-3; TRBD1 might be the D (5 bases). Trimming removed 2 bases at V and 3 bases at J, with 5 bases between. Germline V gene data show CDR1 as ENHRY and CDR2 as SYGVKD. The CDR3 has 13 amino acids. The CDR3 protein is CAISEGHGNTIYF. DNA for the CDR3: TGTGCCATCAGTGAGGGACATGGAAACACCATATATTTT.

This chain links TRBV18 with TRBJ2-1, with D possibly matching TRBD2 (6 bases). The V and J ends lost 3 bases and 9 bases respectively, with 21 bases between them. This CDR3 has 16 amino acids. CDR1 is KGHSH, CDR2 LQKENI, per germline. The CDR3 reads CASSPHSWRERGEQFF. For the CDR3, the DNA is TGTGCCAGCTCACCCCATTCGTGGCGGGAACGCGGTGAGCAGTTCTTC.